This T cell receptor (beta chain) is drawn from a study of blood T cell repertoires in COVID-19. This CDR3 is 15 amino acids long. Trimming removed 2 bases from V and 6 bases from J, with 14 bases in between. Per germline, CDR1 LNHNV and CDR2 YYDKDF (reference sequence). The table came from immunoSEQ multiplex PCR; TCRdb's copy has only in-frame clones and leaves some out. The table includes 95,000 to 120,000 clones, 85% detected once. Specimen: peripheral blood. The receptor was derived from a human donor in a cohort sampled during active COVID-19. The J gene is TRBJ2-1, the V gene TRBV15, with D possibly matching TRBD2 (7 bases). CDR3 region: CATSRLGGRFNEQFF. As DNA, the CDR3 is TGTGCCACCAGCAGACTCGGGGGGCGCTTCAATGAGCAGTTCTTC.